This T cell receptor beta chain is drawn from a study of response to subunit inactivated influenza vaccine. Germline assignment: CDR1 SGHRS and CDR2 YFSETQ. J lost 6 bases, V lost 4 bases, and 10 bases had no gene match. The CDR3 covers 14 residues. This clonotype showed up just a few times. TCRdb re-called the RT-PCR reads with MiXCR, one entry per CDR3 protein. This table has 860,000 or so distinct CDR3 sequences, 21% appearing once. Sequencing used PBMCs from blood, obtained roughly 5 days after vaccination. The chain links TRBV5-1 to TRBJ2-7, with 7 bases matching TRBD2. This clonotype originated in a man aged 50 to 59 who received an inactivated influenza vaccine. The CDR3 region has the DNA TGCGCCAGCAGCCCAGGCGGGAGTCCCTCCGAGCAGTACTTC. This codes for CASSPGGSPSEQYF.